One sample yielded the 23 T cell receptor beta chains listed below, sequenced in a study of CD8 T cells in ankylosing spondylitis. TCRdb fed the 5' RACE reads into MiXCR, producing one record per CDR3 protein. The sample includes approximately 260,000 distinct CDR3 sequences, around 9.1% of them seen just once. Sample: blood, either unsorted or a sorted T cell fraction (not recorded which). Receptors originate from a male donor with ankylosing spondylitis or in good health (not recorded which).

This clonotype was found a few times. The V call is TRBV20-1, the J call TRBJ1-1, with D possibly TRBD1 on 5 matching bases. The CDR3 has 11 amino acids. Germline loops: CDR1 DFQATT, CDR2 SNEGSKA (reference sequence). The V end lost 5 bases, the J end lost 9 bases, and 13 bases lay between the germline ends. CDR3 sequence (DNA): TGCAGTGCTCATTCAGGGCTACAAGCTTTCTTT. This sequence encodes CSAHSGLQAFF.

This clonotype was recorded many times. The chain uses TRBV4-3 and TRBJ2-3; 8 bases fit TRBD1. Germline-derived CDR1 and CDR2 are LGHNA and YSLEER. The V gene end was trimmed by 4 bases and the J gene end by 3 bases; junction bases not matched to a gene: 9. The CDR3 length is 16 residues. Here the CDR3 DNA reads TGCGCCAGCAGCCCCTTCAAAAGGACAGGGACAGATACGCAGTATTTT. Translating gives CASSPFKRTGTDTQYF.

This clonotype was recorded at least ten times. The V gene is TRBV9, the J gene TRBJ2-1; perhaps TRBD1 as D (5 bases). The CDR3 is 14 residues long. Trimming pared 4 bases from V and 5 bases from J, leaving 13 bases between. Germline values: CDR1 SGDLS, CDR2 YYNGEE. The chain's CDR3 is CASSSWGENNEQFF. CDR3 in DNA: TGTGCCAGCAGCTCGTGGGGCGAAAACAATGAGCAGTTCTTC.

This sequence joins TRBV12-3 or TRBV12-4 and TRBJ1-5; 10 nucleotides agree with TRBD1. This CDR3 spans 15 amino acids. Trimming at V came to 3 bases and at J to 5 bases, leaving 4 bases not matched to a gene. The CDR3 DNA reads TGTGCCAGCAGTTTTAGGACAGGGGGGGATCAGCCCCAGCATTTT. Translating it yields CASSFRTGGDQPQHF.

The chain combines TRBV19 with TRBJ1-5, with TRBD1 matching over 7 bases. The CDR3 consists of 14 residues. V lost 9 bases to trimming and J lost 0 bases; unmatched junction nucleotides: 5. Germline lookup yields CDR1 LNHDA and CDR2 SQIVND (reference sequence). The CDR3 spells CASWTGVSNQPQHF. CDR3 coding DNA: TGTGCCAGCTGGACAGGAGTTAGCAATCAGCCCCAGCATTTT. The full variable domain, rest sourced from reference TRBV19 and TRBJ1-5, is DGGITQSPKYLFRKEGQNVTLSCEQNLNHDAMYWYRQDPGQGLRLIYYSQIVNDFQKGDIAEGYSVSREKKESFPLTVTSAQKNPTAFYLCASWTGVSNQPQHFGDGTRLSIL.

For this clonotype: Here the CDR3 omits its conserved ending phenylalanine or tryptophan, so a read error is the likely source. V and J are TRBV5-1 and TRBJ2-3; D possibly corresponds to TRBD2 (6 bases). CDR1 and CDR2 from the germline V gene are SGHRS and YFSETQ. The CDR3 runs 14 residues. The V end lost 6 bases, the J end lost 0 bases, and 11 bases lay between the germline ends. CDR3 nucleotides: TGCGCCAGCAACCTAGCGTCTAGCACAGATACGCAGTATCTC. Its protein is CASNLASSTDTQYL.

At least ten counts were recorded for this clonotype. The chain has TRBV27 and TRBJ1-2, with D perhaps matching TRBD1 (6 bases). Deletions cut 0 bases from V and 5 bases from J, with 13 bases between. CDR3 length equals 15 residues. The germline V gene encodes CDR1 MNHEY and CDR2 SMNVEV (reference sequence). The CDR3 protein is CASSLSRGASYGYTF. CDR3 nucleotide sequence: TGTGCCAGCAGTTTATCTCGGGGGGCCTCATATGGCTACACCTTC.

This clonotype was recorded at least ten times. The rearrangement uses TRBV6-1 and TRBJ2-3; D unclear. Germline V CDR1 and CDR2: MNHNS, SASEGT. The length of the CDR3 is 15 residues. The V and J ends lost 6 bases and 0 bases respectively, with 13 bases between them. DNA of the CDR3: TGTGCCAGCAGCGCCTGGGGAACTAGCACAGATACGCAGTATTTT. Amino acids: CASSAWGTSTDTQYF.

This clonotype was counted many times. V and J are TRBV15 and TRBJ2-7; D is undetermined. Deletions cut 0 bases from V and 4 bases from J, with 13 bases between. Germline CDR1 and CDR2: LNHNV and YYDKDF (reference sequence). The CDR3 extends over 15 amino acids. The CDR3 protein is CATSRDHPSSYEQYF. The DNA of the CDR3 is TGTGCCACCAGCAGAGATCATCCTTCCTCGTACGAGCAGTACTTC.

This sequence joins TRBV24-1 and TRBJ2-5; tentative D call: TRBD2 (5 bases). Trimming pared 3 bases from V and 3 bases from J, leaving 16 bases between. The CDR3 sequence is 16 residues long. Germline V CDR1 and CDR2: KGHDR, SFDVKD. The CDR3 spells CATSDPRGSFEETQYF. The CDR3, as DNA: TGTGCCACCAGTGATCCGAGAGGGTCCTTTGAAGAGACCCAGTACTTC.

This clonotype came up many times. J is TRBJ1-4 and V is TRBV10-3; D is uncertain. V shed 4 bases and J shed 5 bases, with 14 bases lying between them. Per germline, CDR1 ENHRY and CDR2 SYGVKD. There are 15 residues in the CDR3. The CDR3 spells CAISGDKGANEKLFF. The CDR3 DNA sequence: TGTGCCATCAGTGGTGACAAGGGAGCGAATGAAAAACTGTTTTTT.

This clonotype has only a few counts. The chain uses TRBV27 and TRBJ1-4; TRBD1 might be the D (6 bases). The CDR3 consists of 15 residues. Germline CDR1 reads MNHEY; CDR2 reads SMNVEV (reference sequence). Trimming shortened V by 1 base and J by 8 bases, and 14 bases separated the two germline ends. CDR3 loop: CASSLFSGAGEKLFF. The CDR3 DNA sequence: TGTGCCAGCAGTTTATTTTCGGGGGCAGGGGAAAAACTGTTTTTT.

Ten or more counts support this clonotype. The chain uses TRBV7-6 and TRBJ2-7; no clear D. This CDR3 has 15 amino acids. CDR1 and CDR2 from the germline V gene are SGHVS and FNYEAQ. V gave up 5 bases and J gave up 3 bases, with 17 bases separating them. This CDR3 reads CASSPGGPLNYEQYF. The CDR3, as DNA: TGTGCCAGCAGCCCCGGTGGACCTCTAAACTACGAGCAGTACTTC.

Ten or more counts support this clonotype. The chain combines TRBV7-6 with TRBJ2-3, with D possibly being TRBD1 (5 bases). Germline V gene lookup returns CDR1 SGHVS and CDR2 FNYEAQ. The CDR3 has 12 residues. V was trimmed by 6 bases and J by 4 bases, leaving 8 bases between them. Here the CDR3 reads CASRGVADTQYF. As DNA, the CDR3 is TGTGCCAGCAGAGGGGTTGCAGATACGCAGTATTTT.

This clonotype was counted ten times or more. This sequence joins TRBV5-4 and TRBJ2-3, with 13 bases fitting TRBD2. The CDR3 runs 16 residues. Germline V gene sequence: CDR1 SGHNT, CDR2 YYREEE (reference sequence). V lost 0 bases to trimming and J lost 5 bases; unmatched junction nucleotides: 3. CDR3 in amino acids: CASSLGLAGGIDTQYF. The CDR3 coding sequence is TGTGCCAGCAGCTTGGGACTAGCGGGAGGTATAGATACGCAGTATTTT.

This clonotype was counted many times. The J gene is TRBJ1-3, the V gene TRBV3-1, with a possible D match to TRBD1 (5 bases). The CDR3 is 16 amino acids. Germline CDR1 and CDR2: LGHDT and YNNKEL (reference sequence). The V gene lost 1 base and the J gene lost 4 bases, with 14 bases spanning the gap. CDR3 nucleotides: TGTGCCAGCAGCCAAGGGGGGGTACGCGCAGGAAACACCATATATTTT. It is translated as CASSQGGVRAGNTIYF.

V is TRBV7-2 and J is TRBJ2-2; 8 bases match TRBD1. The CDR3 loop spans 13 amino acids. J gave up 10 bases and V 5 bases, and 6 bases lay outside the gene matches. From germline, CDR1 is SGHTA and CDR2 FQGNSA. This CDR3 reads CASSPQGAVELFF. The CDR3 DNA sequence: TGTGCCAGCAGCCCCCAGGGGGCGGTGGAGCTGTTTTTT. The full variable domain, rest sourced from reference TRBV7-2 and TRBJ2-2, is GAGVSQSPSNKVTEKGKDVELRCDPISGHTALYWYRQSLGQGLEFLIYFQGNSAPDKSGLPSDRFSAERTGGSVSTLTIQRTQQEDSAVYLCASSPQGAVELFFGEGSRLTVL.

In this sample, this clonotype turned up a few times. V gene TRBV5-1 combines with J gene TRBJ1-2, with D perhaps matching TRBD1 (6 bases). The CDR3 is 14 residues long. CDR1 is SGHRS and CDR2 is YFSETQ in the germline V gene. Trimming took off 3 bases at V and 6 bases at J, with 15 bases between the two ends. The CDR3 coding sequence is TGCGCCAGCAGCTGGGGGGAACAGGGTGATGGCTACACCTTC. This translates into CASSWGEQGDGYTF.

This clonotype has ten or more counts. This rearrangement joins TRBV20-1 to TRBJ2-7, with 10 bases matching TRBD1. J lost 4 bases, V lost 6 bases, and 9 bases had no gene match. The CDR3 contains 14 residues. Germline CDR1 and CDR2: DFQATT and SNEGSKA (reference sequence). CDR3 amino acids: CSAPIPGQGYEQYF. DNA of the CDR3: TGCAGTGCCCCCATCCCGGGACAGGGGTACGAGCAGTACTTC.

This clonotype was picked up many times. V is TRBV20-1 and J is TRBJ1-5; D might be TRBD1 (6 bases). V was cut by 3 bases and J by 5 bases, with 14 bases left in between. The CDR3 totals 14 residues. Per the germline V gene, CDR1 is DFQATT and CDR2 is SNEGSKA (reference sequence). This CDR3 reads CSASGGQDHQPQHF. CDR3 in DNA: TGCAGTGCTAGTGGGGGACAAGACCATCAGCCCCAGCATTTT.

This clonotype was detected ten times or more. In DNA, the CDR3 is TGCGCCAGCAGCCAAGGCCTAGCGGGAGCAGATACGCAGTATTTT. The encoded protein is CASSQGLAGADTQYF. The chain is built from TRBV5-1 and TRBJ2-3; 10 bases are shared with TRBD2. This CDR3 is built from 15 residues. Germline-derived CDR1 and CDR2 are SGHRS and YFSETQ. The V segment lost 4 bases and the J segment 4 bases; nucleotides outside the gene matches: 6.

There are a few counts of this clonotype. The V call is TRBV19, the J call TRBJ1-6, with TRBD1 as a possible D gene (5 bases). This CDR3 is built from 14 residues. Trimming took off 3 bases at V and 8 bases at J, with 11 bases between the two ends. CDR1 and CDR2 (germline): LNHDA, SQIVND (reference sequence). The CDR3 region has the DNA TGTGCCAGTAGTATCGGGGGATTTGATTCACCCCTCCACTTT. This translates into CASSIGGFDSPLHF.

This clonotype was seen more than once but under ten times. Sequence at one end of the junction differs from germline and may be a read error. The chain combines TRBV4-2 with TRBJ2-3; 8 positions match TRBD2. The germline V gene has CDR1 LGHNA and CDR2 YNFKEQ. The CDR3 runs to 14 residues. The chain's CDR3 is CASSQGTSRDTQYF. CDR3 nucleotide sequence: TGTGCCAGCAGCCAAGGGACTAGCAGAGATACGCAGTATTTT.